The source of this T cell receptor (beta chain) is a study of T cell changes during pregnancy in multiple sclerosis. Repertoires were generated with immunoSEQ multiplex PCR, while TCRdb's copy carries only in-frame clones and drops some. Of more than 65,000 clones listed, more than 90% are singletons. The germline V gene encodes CDR1 SEHNR and CDR2 FQNEAQ (reference sequence). V gave up 3 bases and J gave up 6 bases; unmatched junction bases: 8. CDR3 length: 14 amino acids. The sequence was collected from a female donor with multiple sclerosis, enrolled in a pregnancy study. J is TRBJ2-7 and V is TRBV7-9, with 7 bases matching TRBD1. The sample here was CD4+ T cells from peripheral blood mononuclear cells, taken before pregnancy. This CDR3 is CASSLGPNRGEQYF. The CDR3 DNA reads TGTGCCAGCAGCTTGGGGCCAAACAGGGGCGAGCAGTACTTC.